The T cell receptor beta chain described here comes from a study of blood T cell repertoires in COVID-19 (dated by TCRdb to 2020 to 2022). Turning to the overall study: Collaborator samples came from the United States, Italy and Spain and covered acute and convalescent phases of COVID-19. The material from the prospective study consisted of cDNA or gDNA derived from T cells, B-cell-depleted T cells, or PBMCs. The dataset comprised deeply sampled blood TCRbeta repertoires from subjects exposed to, actively infected with, or recovered from COVID-19. The repertoires were made available in a free public database intended to serve as a resource for research on the immune response to SARS-CoV-2. Samples came from the ongoing ImmuneRACE study (first 160 participants) plus 1,254 subjects from 6 global collaborators. The sample metadata nearly always contained a de-identified subject ID, COVID-19 status, age in years and sex. Where HLA class I and class II types were available, the types were taken from metadata supplied by the sample provider, not from assay-based typing.

Trimming takes 5 bases off V and 3 bases off J; junction bases not matched to a gene: 8. The germline V gene supplies CDR1 SGHNT and CDR2 YENEEA. The CDR3 starts with the cysteine, ends with the phenylalanine, and has 16 residues. The kept DNA is CDR3 alone, 48 bases in frame from the first base. What the study reported, not specific to this receptor: The amount of clinical and demographic metadata varied by source and participant and was provided uncurated.

Each collaborating institution followed its own protocols to collect whole blood in K2EDTA tubes. Collaborator samples were shipped for TCRbeta analysis as frozen whole blood, isolated PBMCs, or DNA extracted from either sample type. Remarks on this clone: Its recognized antigen is unknown. Qualities for individual bases were not recorded, and no much larger clone is one base off.

TCRbeta CDR3 regions were amplified from genomic DNA using the immunoSEQ Assay, a bias-controlled multiplex PCR. Per the source publication's procedure: Within the assay, amplification of reference gene primers was used to estimate how many nucleated cells each sample contained. Sequence reads were collapsed and filtered to measure the absolute abundance of every unique TCRbeta CDR3 rearrangement. For each sample, productive Simpson clonality was calculated by taking the square root of Simpson's diversity index across productive rearrangements. Not all clones reach the TCRdb copy of this immuneACCESS table, which keeps in-frame sequences only. Checked studies attribute under half of the gap to unresolved V genes and leave the rest unexplained. V and J calls and clone size are as listed in that table; D and trimming were resolved from the DNA. This sample holds about 150,000 clones; roughly 80% were observed only once. Approximately 30% of the sample is held by the ten biggest clonotypes.

This chain joins TRBV11-3 to TRBJ2-3, with 10 bases aligning to TRBD1. The source is a woman aged 55-69 years with acute or convalescent COVID-19. Sequencing was performed on peripheral blood. The CDR3 region: CASSPGTGVETDTQYF. In nucleotides, the sequence is TGTGCCAGCAGCCCCGGGACAGGGGTCGAGACAGATACGCAGTATTTT.